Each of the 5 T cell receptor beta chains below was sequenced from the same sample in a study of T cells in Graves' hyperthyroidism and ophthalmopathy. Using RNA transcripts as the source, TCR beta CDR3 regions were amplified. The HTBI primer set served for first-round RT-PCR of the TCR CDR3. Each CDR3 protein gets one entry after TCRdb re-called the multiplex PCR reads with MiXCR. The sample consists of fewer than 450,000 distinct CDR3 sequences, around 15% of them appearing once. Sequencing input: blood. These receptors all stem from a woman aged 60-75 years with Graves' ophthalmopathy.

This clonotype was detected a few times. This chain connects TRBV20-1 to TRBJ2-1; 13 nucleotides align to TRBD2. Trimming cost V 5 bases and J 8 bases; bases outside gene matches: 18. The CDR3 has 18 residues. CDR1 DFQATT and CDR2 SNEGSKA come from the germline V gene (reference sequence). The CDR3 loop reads CSAVGTSGILRGLDEQFF. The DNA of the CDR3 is TGCAGTGCTGTGGGGACTAGCGGGATCCTTCGGGGACTGGATGAGCAGTTCTTC.

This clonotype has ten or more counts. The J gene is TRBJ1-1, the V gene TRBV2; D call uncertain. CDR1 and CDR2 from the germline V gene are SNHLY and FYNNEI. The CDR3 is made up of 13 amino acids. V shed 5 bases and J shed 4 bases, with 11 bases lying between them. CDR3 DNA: TGTGCCAGCAGTCGCGACCAAAGCACTGAAGCTTTCTTT. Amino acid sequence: CASSRDQSTEAFF.

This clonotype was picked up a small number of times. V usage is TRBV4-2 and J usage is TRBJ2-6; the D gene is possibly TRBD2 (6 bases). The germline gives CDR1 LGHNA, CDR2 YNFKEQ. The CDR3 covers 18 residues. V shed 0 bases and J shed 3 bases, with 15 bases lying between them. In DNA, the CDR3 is TGTGCCAGCAGCCAAGATGGAACTAGCATCAGTGGGGCCAACGTCCTGACTTTC. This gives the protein CASSQDGTSISGANVLTF.

The CDR3 sequence: CASSPNTGNQPQHF. The CDR3 region has the DNA TGTGCCAGCTCACCGAACACAGGCAATCAGCCCCAGCATTTT. V gene TRBV18 combines with J gene TRBJ1-5; no clear D. V dropped 3 bases and J dropped 2 bases, with 8 bases sitting between them. From germline, CDR1 is KGHSH and CDR2 LQKENI. The CDR3 runs to 14 residues.

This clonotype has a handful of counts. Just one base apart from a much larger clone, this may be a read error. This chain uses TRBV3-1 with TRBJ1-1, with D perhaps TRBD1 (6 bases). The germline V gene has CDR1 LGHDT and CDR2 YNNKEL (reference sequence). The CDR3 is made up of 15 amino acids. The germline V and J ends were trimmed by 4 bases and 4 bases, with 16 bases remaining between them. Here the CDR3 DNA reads TGTGCCAGCAGCCCCCCGGGACATACCAGCACTGAAGCTTTCTTT. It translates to CASSPPGHTSTEAFF. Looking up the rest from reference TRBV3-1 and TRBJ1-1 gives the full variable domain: DTAVSQTPKYLVTQMGNDKSIKCEQNLGHDTMYWYKQDSKKFLKIMFSYNNKELIINETVPNRFSPKSPDKAHLNLHINSLELGDSAVYFCASSPPGHTSTEAFFGQGTRLTVV.